This T cell receptor (beta chain) was sequenced during a study of regulatory T cells in long-lasting Graves disease. HTBI primers from iRepertoire and Arm-PCR of CDR3 regions yielded the TCR beta libraries. TCRdb reprocessed the multiplex PCR reads with MiXCR, giving one entry per CDR3 protein. Of roughly 500,000 distinct CDR3 sequences in the sample, roughly 14% were seen once. CDR3 length: 11 amino acids. Germline lookup yields CDR1 MNHNS and CDR2 SASEGT. Time point denoted: newly diagnosed GD, antithyroid drugs for less than 3 months. PBMC-extracted RNA yielded the TCR library. The data were also submitted as part of a second study, on T cells in Graves' hyperthyroidism and ophthalmopathy.

This specimen consisted of peripheral blood mononuclear cells (PBMCs), obtained at new diagnosis, from a patient treated with antithyroid drugs. The rearrangement uses TRBV6-1 and TRBJ2-5; no clear D gene. The J call may not be correct, given that the DNA end is closer to TRBJ2-1. The clonotype was recovered from a man aged 25-45 years with Graves disease. The CDR3 is CASSEAPVQFF. CDR3 DNA sequence: TGTGCCAGCAGTGAAGCACCGGTGCAGTTCTTC.